This record concerns one T cell receptor (beta chain) sequence. Its antigen is not identified. The data were taken from a study of shared clonotypes between healthy human individuals. About the research overall: The donors, two women and three men, were aged 18 to 49. General study findings and limits: In general, naive subsets displayed greater estimated richness than memory subsets did.

CDR3 size: 17 residues. J was trimmed by 7 bases and V by 3 bases; bases with no gene match: 17. Germline V gene lookup returns CDR1 MDHEN and CDR2 SYDVKM. Measured with immunoSEQ multiplex PCR; TCRdb has only the in-frame clones, and not every one. This table holds about 1.5 million clones, approximately 97% found once. The chain recombines TRBV28 with TRBJ1-2, with 7 bases identical to TRBD1. Sequencing was carried out using naive CD4+ T cells sorted from blood. As for subset: CD45RA+ positively selected. The clonotype comes from a man between 25 and 39 years old in good health. This chain's CDR3 is CASSFPGQSRQGSGYTF. The CDR3 nucleotides read TGTGCCAGCAGTTTTCCGGGTCAGAGCCGACAGGGCAGTGGCTACACCTTC.